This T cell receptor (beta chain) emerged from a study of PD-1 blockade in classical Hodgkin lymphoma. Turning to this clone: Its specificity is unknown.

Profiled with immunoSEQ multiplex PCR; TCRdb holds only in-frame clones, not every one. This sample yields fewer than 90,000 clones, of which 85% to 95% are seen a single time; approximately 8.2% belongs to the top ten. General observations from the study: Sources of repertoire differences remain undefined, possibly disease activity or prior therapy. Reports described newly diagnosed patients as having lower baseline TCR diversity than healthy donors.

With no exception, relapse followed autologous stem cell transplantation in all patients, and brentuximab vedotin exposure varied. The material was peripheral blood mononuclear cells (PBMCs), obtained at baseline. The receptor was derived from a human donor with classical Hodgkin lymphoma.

In DNA, the CDR3 is TGTGCCAGCAGTTACGAGGGGGAAGGCGGGGAGCTGTTTTTT. Translating it yields CASSYEGEGGELFF. The genes are TRBV6-5 and TRBJ2-2, with D possibly matching TRBD1 (6 bases). V was cut by 2 bases and J by 7 bases, with 11 bases left in between. CDR1 MNHEY and CDR2 SVGAGI come from the germline V gene. The length of the CDR3 is 14 residues.